This T cell receptor beta chain comes out of a study of human T cells and chemical hapten exposure. Study-level points and caveats: Significantly more large CDR3 similarity clusters were formed by expanded TCRs than by controls.

To note about this clonotype: Its antigen remains unknown.

Time point here: patch test 1, 2 weeks after DPC sensitization. Treatment of the sample: therapeutic diphenylcyclopropenone sensitization with weekly scalp DPC. From the RACE reads, TCRdb called clonotypes with MiXCR, one entry per CDR3 protein. The sample carries tens of thousands of distinct CDR3 sequences, 7% to 10% recorded once. From germline, CDR1 is MGHRA and CDR2 YSYEKL. CDR3 length equals 16 residues. V lost 0 bases and J 0 bases, leaving 11 bases between the germline ends. The material was whole blood, obtained in connection with sensitization to the hapten diphenylcyclopropenone (DPC). The chain is built from TRBV4-1 and TRBJ1-2; D ambiguous. The clonotype was recovered from a middle-aged woman with alopecia areata. Some clones in this sample may be carry-over from other donors' samples. The CDR3 is CASSQDTDCTNYGYTF. As DNA, the CDR3 is TGCGCCAGCAGCCAAGATACGGACTGCACTAACTATGGCTACACCTTC.